This TCR beta chain derives from a study of blood T cell repertoires in COVID-19. Looking at the study overall: The cDNA or gDNA used as material had been derived from T cells, B-cell-depleted T cells, or PBMCs.

In the source study's methods: Cell counts per sample came from amplifying reference gene primers. Some clones are missing from TCRdb's copy, which holds only in-frame ones; the method was immunoSEQ multiplex PCR. For V, J and clone size, that table is used; D and trimming come from the DNA. The table lists a few hundred thousand clones, around 86% of them singletons. V lost 3 bases, J lost 5 bases, and 9 bases stayed unmatched. The CDR3 covers 16 residues. In germline, CDR1 is SGHTS, CDR2 YDEGEE. This sequence was found in a man aged 40-55 years who had recovered from COVID-19. This rearrangement joins TRBV5-8 to TRBJ2-1, with 9 bases aligning to TRBD2. Input material: peripheral blood. CDR3 protein: CASSSYLTSGNNEQFF. CDR3 in DNA: TGTGCCAGCAGCTCCTACTTGACTAGCGGAAACAATGAGCAGTTCTTC. Full variable domain (missing parts from reference TRBV5-8 and TRBJ2-1): EAGVTQSPTHLIKTRGQQATLRCSPISGHTSVYWYQQALGLGLQFLLWYDEGEERNRGNFPPRFSGRQFPNYSSELNVNALELEDSALYLCASSSYLTSGNNEQFFGPGTRLTVL.